This T cell receptor (beta chain) was retrieved from a study of CD8 T cells in ankylosing spondylitis. TCRdb used MiXCR to reprocess the 5' RACE reads, holding one entry per CDR3 protein. Altogether around 430,000 distinct CDR3 sequences are present, approximately 17% being singletons, with the ten largest covering approximately 0.97%. This clonotype was detected only a few times. As yet, its antigen is unknown. The study's findings and limits: For ankylosing spondylitis blood, a TCR beta motif of 7 or 8 highly homologous variants appeared characteristic. Previous work reported some of these motif variants in the synovial fluid and blood of reactive arthritis.

Between the trimmed V and J ends, which lost 4 bases and 1 base, there was a span of 26 bases. Germline CDR1 SGDLS, CDR2 YYNGEE. This CDR3 is 19 amino acids long. This clonotype originated in a male donor with ankylosing spondylitis. The sequencing input was blood, either unsorted or a sorted T cell fraction (not recorded which). The chain is built from TRBV9 and TRBJ2-5, with D perhaps given as TRBD1 or TRBD2 (5 bases each). The CDR3 sequence is CASSRPPAGRGLGQETQYF. CDR3 sequence (DNA): TGTGCCAGCAGCAGACCTCCGGCAGGGCGAGGGTTGGGCCAAGAGACCCAGTACTTC.